The clone carrying this T cell receptor beta chain was counted between two and nine times. The antigen remains unidentified. The germline V gene has CDR1 SGHVS and CDR2 FNYEAQ. Trimming removed 1 base at V and 10 bases at J, with 13 bases between. This CDR3 spans 13 amino acids. This sample is drawn from a study of early stage breast cancer tumors. Study at large: Samples were sequenced at 9 to 10-fold average coverage. Study-wide results and limits: Compared with adjacent normal breast, tumors showed about 2.5-fold denser, more clonal T cells.

Sequencing was performed with immunoSEQ multiplex PCR; in TCRdb, only in-frame clones are kept and a portion is missing. The sample has 50,000 to 65,000 clones; approximately 80% are singletons. The source of this sequence is a person aged 30 to 39 with breast cancer. The sequencing input was blood. This chain uses TRBV7-6 with TRBJ1-1; the D gene is possibly TRBD1 (6 bases). CDR3 residues: CASSLVGGERAFF. The CDR3 nucleotides are TGTGCCAGCAGCTTAGTCGGGGGCGAGAGAGCTTTCTTT. Supplemented by reference TRBV7-6 and TRBJ1-1, the full variable domain reads GAGVSQSPRYKVTKRGQDVALRCDPISGHVSLYWYRQALGQGPEFLTYFNYEAQQDKSGLPNDRFSAERPEGSISTLTIQRTEQRDSAMYRCASSLVGGERAFFGQGTRLTVV.